The rows below give T cell receptor beta chains drawn from one sample of a study of CD8+CD57+ T cells in acquired aplastic anemia. TCRdb used MiXCR to reprocess the reads, holding one entry per CDR3 protein. This table has 50,000 or so distinct CDR3 sequences, roughly 60% appearing once. Sequencing was performed on sorted CD4+, CD8+, or CD8+CD57+ T cells (not recorded which) from PBMCs. These receptors all come from a human donor with aplastic anemia. CDR3s include the opening cysteine and the closing phenylalanine or tryptophan. The D gene is left open where the match is weak. Where a row states a size, it is once, few, many or the class of an expanded clone; other rows omit it.

>TRBJ2-7|TRBV5-6|once|TRBD2|17
TGTGCCAGCAGCGGTACTAGCGGGGGGCCGACTGCCTACGAGCAGTACTTC
CASSGTSGGPTAYEQYF
>TRBJ1-2|TRBV3-1|many|-|13
TGTGCCAGCAGCCAAGTACAGGACTATGGCTACACCTTC
CASSQVQDYGYTF
>TRBJ1-6|TRBV27|many|-|16
TGTGCCAGCAGTCCCCTCGTGGGCTCCTATAATTCACCCCTCCACTTT
CASSPLVGSYNSPLHF
>TRBJ1-6|TRBV6-4|-|-|14
TGTGCCAGCAGTGACGGCTCCTATAATTCACCCCTCCACTTT
CASSDGSYNSPLHF
>TRBJ1-6|TRBV11-2|-|-|16
TGTGCCAGCAGCTTATACCCGGCAGTTTATCATTCACCCCTCCACTTT
CASSLYPAVYHSPLHF
>TRBJ1-3|TRBV5-6|many|-|15
TGTGCCAGCAGTCTCGGACAGAGCTCTGGAAACACCATATATTTT
CASSLGQSSGNTIYF
>TRBJ1-1|TRBV7-8|-|TRBD1|15
TGTGCCAGCAGCGCACGTGCAGGGGGGGACACTGAAGCTTTCTTT
CASSARAGGDTEAFF
>TRBJ2-5|TRBV2|-|-|16
TGTGCCAGCAGTTTTCGTACCTCCGGGGAAGGAGAGACCCAGTACTTC
CASSFRTSGEGETQYF
>TRBJ1-6|TRBV19|-|TRBD1|15
TGTGCCAGTAGTCCCCTTGGGACAGGGGGTTCACCCCTCCACTTT
CASSPLGTGGSPLHF
>TRBJ1-4|TRBV9|-|-|14
TGTGCCAGCAGTGTCGGGCCGGCGTACGAAAAACTGTTTTTT
CASSVGPAYEKLFF
>TRBJ1-1|TRBV5-1|many|-|14
TGCGCCAGCAGCTTGGTAGGGACAATCACTGAAGCTTTCTTT
CASSLVGTITEAFF
>TRBJ2-7|TRBV20-1|-|TRBD1|13
TGCAGTGCTACAGGGACAGGGAGCTACGAGCAGTACTTC
CSATGTGSYEQYF
>TRBJ1-1|TRBV25-1|few|-|12
TGTGCCAGCAGACGGGGGTACACTGAAGCTTTCTTT
CASRRGYTEAFF
>TRBJ2-1|TRBV4-1|-|-|13
TGCGCCAGCAGCCAAGTCGCCAGGGATGAGCAGTTCTTC
CASSQVARDEQFF
>TRBJ1-1|TRBV7-9|many|-|14
TGTGCCAGCAGCTTAGGGAAGGGTTACACTGAAGCTTTCTTT
CASSLGKGYTEAFF
>TRBJ1-5|TRBV30|many|-|13
TGTGCCTGGAGTGAACAGAGCAATCAGCCCCAGCATTTT
CAWSEQSNQPQHF
>TRBJ1-2|TRBV7-9|-|TRBD1|15
TGTGCCAGCACCTTAGGGACAGGGACGAACTATGGCTACACCTTC
CASTLGTGTNYGYTF
>TRBJ2-7|TRBV12-3/TRBV12-4|-|-|15
TGTGCCAGCAGCAACGGCCGGGGGCTTTTTTGGGGACAGTACTTC
CASSNGRGLFWGQYF
>TRBJ1-3|TRBV19|-|-|15
TGTGCCAGTAGTATAGATTGGGAATCTGGAAACACCATATATTTT
CASSIDWESGNTIYF
>TRBJ2-7|TRBV24-1|-|TRBD1|15
TGTGCCACCAGTGATTCGGGGACAGGGTTCCACGAGCAGTACTTC
CATSDSGTGFHEQYF
>TRBJ2-6|TRBV13|-|-|15
TGTGCCAGCAGCCCCCAGATCTCTGGGGCCAACGTCCTGACTTTC
CASSPQISGANVLTF
>TRBJ2-7|TRBV20-1|-|TRBD1|12
TGCAGTGGAGGGACAGGGGATTACGAGCAGTACTTC
CSGGTGDYEQYF
>TRBJ2-7|TRBV7-2|-|-|13
TGTGCCAGCACCGACTGGGGGTCCCGCGAGCAGTACTTC
CASTDWGSREQYF
>TRBJ2-5|TRBV24-1|-|-|15
TGTGCCACCAGTGACGCCGGGAAGAGGGGAGAGACCCAGTACTTC
CATSDAGKRGETQYF
>TRBJ1-1|TRBV25-1|-|-|14
TGTGCCAGCAGTGAATATAGGTCCGGCGCTGAGGCTTTCTTT
CASSEYRSGAEAFF
>TRBJ1-3|TRBV25-1|-|-|15
TGTGCCAGCAGTGATGTAAGCTTCTCTGGAAACACCATATATTTT
CASSDVSFSGNTIYF
>TRBJ2-7|TRBV2|few|TRBD1|15
TGTGCCAGCGGCATGACGGGACAGGTCTCCTACGAGCAGTACTTC
CASGMTGQVSYEQYF
>TRBJ2-7|TRBV19|-|TRBD1|15
TGTGCCAGTAGTATACAAGGGACAGGGGGCCACGAGCAGTACTTC
CASSIQGTGGHEQYF
>TRBJ2-1|TRBV25-1|-|-|13
TGTGCCAGCAGTGAATTGCCCAGGGGCGAGCAGTTCTTC
CASSELPRGEQFF
>TRBJ2-5|TRBV19|-|-|15
TGTGCCAGTAGTTTGGGGGAAGGCGGTCAAGAGACCCAGTACTTC
CASSLGEGGQETQYF
>TRBJ1-1|TRBV24-1|few|-|13
TGTGCCACCAGGGACCAGGGAAGCACTGAAGCTTTCTTT
CATRDQGSTEAFF
>TRBJ1-2|TRBV24-1|-|-|11
TGTGCCACCAGTGTAGGGACCGGCTACACCTTC
CATSVGTGYTF
>TRBJ1-1|TRBV20-1|-|-|14
TGCAGTGCTAGGGTCCCAGCGAGGGACACTGAAGCTTTCTTT
CSARVPARDTEAFF
>TRBJ1-1|TRBV3-1|many|-|16
TGTGCCAGCAGCCAAGATTGGAGGGGCTCGAACACTGAAGCTTTCTTT
CASSQDWRGSNTEAFF
>TRBJ1-1|TRBV20-1|-|-|10
TGCAAGTGTGGGGGCACTGAAGCTTTCTTT
CKCGGTEAFF
>TRBJ2-2|TRBV2|-|TRBD1|15
TGTGCCAGCGGGAAGGGACAGCGGAACACCGGGGAGCTGTTTTTT
CASGKGQRNTGELFF
>TRBJ2-5|TRBV6-5|-|-|11
TGTGCCAGCAGTACCCCAGAGACCCAGTACTTC
CASSTPETQYF
>TRBJ1-2|TRBV7-3|-|-|14
TGTGCCAGCAGCCGCCAATCACGGGGAGAACGCTACACCTTC
CASSRQSRGERYTF